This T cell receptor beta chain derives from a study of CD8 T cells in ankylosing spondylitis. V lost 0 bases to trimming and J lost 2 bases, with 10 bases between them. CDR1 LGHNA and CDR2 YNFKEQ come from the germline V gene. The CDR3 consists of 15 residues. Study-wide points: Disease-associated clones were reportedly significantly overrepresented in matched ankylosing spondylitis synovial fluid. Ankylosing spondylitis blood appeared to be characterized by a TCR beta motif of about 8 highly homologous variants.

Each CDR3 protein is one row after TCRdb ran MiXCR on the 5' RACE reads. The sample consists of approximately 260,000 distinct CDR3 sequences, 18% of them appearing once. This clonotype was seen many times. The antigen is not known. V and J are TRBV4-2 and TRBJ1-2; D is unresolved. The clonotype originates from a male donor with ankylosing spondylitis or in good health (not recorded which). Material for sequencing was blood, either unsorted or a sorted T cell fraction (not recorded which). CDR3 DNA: TGTGCCAGCAGCCAAGATGTAGAACGGAACTATGGCTACACCTTC. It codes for CASSQDVERNYGYTF.